The sequence of this T cell receptor (beta chain) was determined in a study of T cell changes during pregnancy in multiple sclerosis. Trimming shortened V by 5 bases and J by 8 bases, and 18 bases separated the two germline ends. The V gene's germline CDR1 is LNHDA and CDR2 SQIVND (reference sequence). The CDR3 totals 15 residues. Libraries were prepared by immunoSEQ multiplex PCR; TCRdb keeps only in-frame clonotypes and omits some of them. The data contain 100,000 or so clones, 85% to 95% of them singletons. The sample here was peripheral blood, taken in the first trimester of pregnancy. The receptor's source is a female donor with multiple sclerosis, enrolled in a pregnancy study. V is TRBV19 and J is TRBJ2-2; a possible D gene is TRBD2 (5 bases). The CDR3 loop reads CASSPGLPASGELFF. In nucleotides, the CDR3 is TGTGCCAGTAGTCCCGGACTCCCAGCATCTGGGGAGCTGTTTTTT.